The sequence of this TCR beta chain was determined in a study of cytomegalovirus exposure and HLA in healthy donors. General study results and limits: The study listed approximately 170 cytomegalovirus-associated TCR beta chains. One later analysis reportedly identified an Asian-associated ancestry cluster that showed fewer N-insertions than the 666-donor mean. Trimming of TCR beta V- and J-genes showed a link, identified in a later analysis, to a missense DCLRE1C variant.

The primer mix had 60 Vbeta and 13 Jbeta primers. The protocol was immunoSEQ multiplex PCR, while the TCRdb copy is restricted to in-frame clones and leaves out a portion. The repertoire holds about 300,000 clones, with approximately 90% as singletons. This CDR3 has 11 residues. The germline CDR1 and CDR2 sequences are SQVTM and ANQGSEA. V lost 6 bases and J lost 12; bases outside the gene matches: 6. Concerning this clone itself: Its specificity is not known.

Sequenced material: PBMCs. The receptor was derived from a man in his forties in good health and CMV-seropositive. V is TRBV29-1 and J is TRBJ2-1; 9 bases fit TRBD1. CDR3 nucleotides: TGCAGCGTAGGACAGGGGAGGGGGCAGTTCTTC. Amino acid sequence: CSVGQGRGQFF.